Listed below are T cell receptor beta chains from one sample, sequenced in a study of OX40 agonist ivuxolimab in advanced cancers. Sequencing was performed with immunoSEQ multiplex PCR; in TCRdb, only in-frame clones are kept and a portion is missing. The sample contains more than 55,000 clones, roughly nine tenths of which appear only once. Sequences were derived from CD4+ or CD8+ T cells sorted from blood, sampled in a trial of the OX40 agonist ivuxolimab. All receptors derive from an adult with an advanced solid tumor such as melanoma, head and neck, liver or kidney cancer. Each CDR3 is given with its conserved first and last residue.

v_gene	CDR3aa
TRBV4-1	CASSQGPGRTKEKLFF
TRBV6-6	CASSSITQGAIYGYTF
TRBV10-2	CASRRTGESNEQFF
TRBV23-1	CASSQYWWSNQPQHF
TRBV6-6	CASSYRGDSGNTIYF
TRBV7-2	CASSLGAGLPYEQYF
TRBV5-6	CASSLLGSNNEQFF
TRBV5-1	CASSFREDYGYTF
TRBV5-5	CASSLWGQGANTGELFF
TRBV7-9	CASSPSSGGLRDQETQYF
TRBV19	CASSGSGVSTDTQYF
TRBV9	CASSAEWILGEGYTF
TRBV7-2	CASSLGGLARGEQYF
TRBV29-1	CSGQGIDEQFF
TRBV5-5	CASSLARVGYTF
TRBV12-1	CASSFAGQGGRYEQYF